One sample yielded the 13 T cell receptor beta chains listed below, sequenced in a study of T cell responses to AZD1222 COVID-19 vaccine. Produced via immunoSEQ multiplex PCR; TCRdb's table is partial and in-frame only. The sample includes about 83,000 clones, approximately 87% of them seen just once. The specimen comprised peripheral blood, sampled on day 0 of MenACWY control vaccination. The receptor source for this set is an adult in good health.

The chain combines TRBV11-3 with TRBJ2-3; TRBD2 agrees at 12 bases. After removal of 5 bases from V and 2 bases from J, the junction contained 5 bases not matched to a gene. The CDR3 runs 16 residues. Germline assignment: CDR1 SGHNT and CDR2 YENEEA. CDR3 in amino acids: CASSKTSGSVTDTQYF. The CDR3 bases are TGTGCCAGCAGCAAGACTAGCGGGAGCGTCACAGATACGCAGTATTTT.

The rearrangement uses TRBV7-9 and TRBJ1-2; the D gene is possibly TRBD1 (6 bases). V gave up 1 base and J gave up 3 bases, with 12 bases separating them. The CDR3 totals 15 residues. Germline values: CDR1 SEHNR, CDR2 FQNEAQ (reference sequence). CDR3 DNA sequence: TGTGCCAGCAGCTTAGTTAAATCAGGGGACTATGGCTACACCTTC. It is translated as CASSLVKSGDYGYTF.

The V gene is TRBV3-1 (or the pseudogene TRBV3-2), the J gene TRBJ1-6; no clear D gene. V was cut by 4 bases and J by 14 bases, with 15 bases left in between. CDR3 length equals 13 residues. Germline values: CDR1 LGHDT, CDR2 YNNKEL (reference sequence). The CDR3 sequence: CASSRNLDSSLHF. In DNA form, the CDR3 reads TGTGCCAGCAGCCGCAATCTGGACTCCTCCCTCCACTTT.

The chain uses TRBV12-3 or TRBV12-4 and TRBJ1-1; 8 positions agree with TRBD1. The ends lost 5 bases at V and 4 bases at J; junction bases unmatched: 3. The CDR3 runs 13 residues. The CDR3 nucleotides read TGTGCCAGCAGTATAACAGGGGGCACTGAAGCTTTCTTT. Its translation is CASSITGGTEAFF.

This clone was picked up one time. The V gene is TRBV9, the J gene TRBJ2-2, with D unclear. CDR1 SGDLS and CDR2 YYNGEE come from the germline V gene. With 0 bases removed from V and 4 bases from J, the gap between germline ends came to 7 bases. This CDR3 spans 14 amino acids. The CDR3 DNA reads TGTGCCAGCAGCGTAGTAGCAGTCACCGGGGAGCTGTTTTTT. Its translation: CASSVVAVTGELFF. Together with reference TRBV9 and TRBJ2-2, the CDR3 gives the full variable domain: DSGVTQTPKHLITATGQRVTLRCSPRSGDLSVYWYQQSLDQGLQFLIQYYNGEERAKGNILERFSAQQFPDLHSELNLSSLELGDSALYFCASSVVAVTGELFFGEGSRLTVL.

The rearrangement joins TRBV30 to TRBJ2-3; D is unresolved. This CDR3 has 11 residues. The V end was cut by 4 bases, the J end by 1 base, with 3 bases between. In germline, CDR1 is GTSNPN, CDR2 SVGIG (reference sequence). The chain's CDR3 is CAWKGTDTQYF. The CDR3 DNA reads as TGTGCCTGGAAGGGCACAGATACGCAGTATTTT.

The rearrangement joins TRBV24-1 to TRBJ2-7; TRBD1 or TRBD2 may be the D gene (5 bases each). V was trimmed by 3 bases and J by 8 bases, leaving 16 bases between them. The CDR3 consists of 14 residues. Germline V gene data show CDR1 as KGHDR and CDR2 as SFDVKD. The CDR3 loop is CATSDPGSGRKQYF. DNA for the CDR3: TGTGCCACCAGTGATCCGGGGTCGGGACGAAAGCAGTACTTC.

CDR3 loop: CASSFRPAQGGNDEQFF. The CDR3 coding sequence is TGTGCCAGCAGCTTTAGGCCGGCACAGGGAGGAAACGATGAGCAGTTCTTC. V gene TRBV7-2 combines with J gene TRBJ2-1; D assignment may be TRBD1 or TRBD2 (6 bases each). This CDR3 is 17 amino acids long. Germline V gene data show CDR1 as SGHTA and CDR2 as FQGNSA. V was shortened by 3 bases and J by 8 bases, with 23 bases between the two germline ends.

This clone turned up a few times. The chain uses TRBV19 and TRBJ2-7; TRBD1 agrees at 11 bases. The J segment lost 2 bases and the V segment lost 1 base, leaving 1 base of the junction unmatched. Germline CDR1 reads LNHDA; CDR2 reads SQIVND (reference sequence). The CDR3 is made up of 15 amino acids. The CDR3 coding sequence is TGTGCCAGTAGTATAGGGACAGGGGGCACCTACGAGCAGTACTTC. Its translation is CASSIGTGGTYEQYF.

The sample holds one count of this clone. The gene calls are TRBV28 and TRBJ2-1, with D possibly called TRBD1 or TRBD2 (5 bases each). Trimming stripped 7 bases from V and 7 bases from J, with 14 bases between. Germline V gene data show CDR1 as MDHEN and CDR2 as SYDVKM. The CDR3 totals 13 residues. The CDR3 here is CASKSGSPNEQFF. The CDR3 DNA reads as TGTGCCAGCAAATCAGGGAGTCCGAATGAGCAGTTCTTC.

The chain uses TRBV7-2 and TRBJ1-1; no clear D gene. Germline V gene data show CDR1 as SGHTA and CDR2 as FQGNSA. Trimming stripped 1 base from V and 3 bases from J, with 6 bases between. The CDR3 has 13 residues. The CDR3 bases are TGTGCCAGCAGCTTAGAGAAGTACACTGAAGCTTTCTTT. Amino acids: CASSLEKYTEAFF.

J is TRBJ1-1 and V is TRBV28; D gene unclear. The V end lost 7 bases, the J end lost 4 bases, and 13 bases lay between the germline ends. This CDR3 comprises 13 residues. Germline CDR1 reads MDHEN; CDR2 reads SYDVKM. CDR3 in DNA: TGTGCCAGCAATCTAGAGTGGGCCACTGAAGCTTTCTTT. Protein: CASNLEWATEAFF.

The chain carries TRBV28 and TRBJ1-2; 9 nucleotides agree with TRBD1. The CDR3 consists of 14 residues. V lost 5 bases, J lost 3 bases, and 4 bases stayed unmatched. Germline assignment: CDR1 MDHEN and CDR2 SYDVKM. The CDR3 loop is CASSDRDRDYGYTF. The CDR3, as DNA: TGTGCCAGCAGTGACCGGGACAGGGACTATGGCTACACCTTC.